Below, one T cell receptor (beta chain) is given with its context. Its antigen remains unidentified. Primers for the PCR totalled 60 Vbeta and 13 Jbeta. In the study's own analysis: There were about 88 million unique TCR beta chains by a later count, and 10 million to 12 million of them were shared. Only in-frame clones appear in the TCRdb table, and some are missing; sequencing was by immunoSEQ multiplex PCR. V and J calls and clone size are as listed in that table; D and trimming were resolved from the DNA. The data contain about 200,000 clones, approximately 70% of them seen just once; the ten biggest clones take up over 1.5%. CDR1 SGHRS and CDR2 YFSETQ come from the germline V gene. V was trimmed by 6 bases and J by 3 bases, leaving 12 bases between them. The CDR3 has 13 amino acids. This record belongs to a study of cytomegalovirus exposure and HLA in healthy donors. At the level of the study: An early data release held approximately 85 million unique TCRs from HLA-typed donors. The Caucasian-associated ancestry cluster held around four fifths of 350 to 450 genotyped donors.

Notes on the study in general: No immune exposure information besides CMV serostatus was available.

Source material: PBMCs. The chain carries TRBV5-1 and TRBJ1-2, with D unresolved. The clonotype was recovered from a woman aged 30 to 39 in good health and CMV-seronegative. CDR3 in amino acids: CASTSSSYYGYTF. Here the CDR3 DNA reads TGCGCCAGCACGTCCTCCTCGTACTATGGCTACACCTTC.